This is a list of T cell receptor beta chains from one sample in a study of vaccination and CD4 T cells after COVID-19. These TCRs are of unknown antigen specificity. TCRdb passed the PCR reads through MiXCR, listing each CDR3 protein once. The sample consists of fewer than 30,000 distinct CDR3 sequences, about two thirds of them appearing once. The specimen comprised CD4+ T cells from blood, cultured in vitro, sampled after SARS-CoV-2 vaccination. All receptors derive from a human donor who received a COVID-19 vaccine. CDR3s include the opening cysteine and the closing phenylalanine or tryptophan.

cdr3_aa | cdr3_length | v_call
CASSVSRGHGETQYF | 15 | TRBV6-1
CASSRQSSYGYTF | 13 | TRBV27
CASSYGGRPGYEQFF | 15 | TRBV6-5
CASSGEAGGPYYEQYF | 16 | TRBV2
CATDAGYGSSGNTIYF | 16 | TRBV6-1
CAISEKGNSNQPQHF | 15 | TRBV10-3
CASRRTLAGGYEQYF | 15 | TRBV2
CSAREASGVYEQYF | 14 | TRBV20-1
CSVSSGNTEAFF | 12 | TRBV29-1
CSARSGTAHNGGYTF | 15 | TRBV20-1
CASRYMPGAETQYF | 14 | TRBV6-2/TRBV6-3
CASRGDNTEAFF | 12 | TRBV2
CASTETGGNEKLFF | 14 | TRBV5-1
CASSVTGVGSPLHF | 14 | TRBV6-1
CASSYSYVASLAGGLAYNEQFF | 22 | TRBV6-5
CASSETGDYGYTF | 13 | TRBV6-1
CASSLGVTENTEAFF | 15 | TRBV7-9
CATSRTGSGANVLTF | 15 | TRBV24-1
CSARDIGGDFKGKLFF | 16 | TRBV20-1
CASRMVLGAPTDTQYF | 16 | TRBV5-1
CASRGRGAPGTGELFF | 16 | TRBV19
CARLTGRSTDTQYF | 14 | TRBV12-5
CSASGSLAGEPDTQYF | 16 | TRBV20-1
CSARDGSSKPQHF | 13 | TRBV20-1
CATSDPTPGSADTQYF | 16 | TRBV24-1
CASSLAGGGRYYGYTF | 16 | TRBV7-8
CASSDFRGSPLHF | 13 | TRBV6-4
CASSVSPGKTNYGYTF | 16 | TRBV9
CASGLAEGGMSNQPQHF | 17 | TRBV12-5
CASSRGNYGYTF | 12 | TRBV18
CASSRHGQAGSHGYTF | 16 | TRBV12-3/TRBV12-4
CASSLRGDNYGYTF | 14 | TRBV11-3
CASSFGQGPGEAFF | 14 | TRBV6-5
CASSLAHSGGRYSPLHF | 17 | TRBV7-8
CSATRLAGSQETQYF | 15 | TRBV20-1